This T cell receptor beta chain was recovered during a study of T cells in Graves' hyperthyroidism and ophthalmopathy. CDR1 and CDR2 (germline): SGHKS, YYEKEE (reference sequence). The CDR3 contains 16 residues. J was trimmed by 4 bases and V by 0 bases; bases with no gene match: 6. It was RNA transcripts that yielded the amplified TCR beta CDR3 regions. The HTBI set primed first-round TCR CDR3 RT-PCR. Via MiXCR, TCRdb re-called the multiplex PCR reads, giving one row per CDR3 protein. Of a few hundred thousand distinct CDR3 sequences in the sample, 15% to 19% were seen once. This clonotype was detected a few times.

The genes are TRBV5-5 and TRBJ2-2; 7 positions match TRBD1. Sequencing input: blood. The receptor was derived from a woman under 40 with Graves' hyperthyroidism. CDR3: CASSLVVYRGTGELFF. Here the CDR3 DNA reads TGTGCCAGCAGCTTGGTCGTGTACAGGGGCACCGGGGAGCTGTTTTTT.